This T cell receptor beta chain was recovered during a study of cytomegalovirus exposure and HLA in healthy donors. Whole-study context: According to later analysis, the same platform produced the approximately 120 validation and over 600 first-cohort repertoires.

J lost 2 bases, V lost 0 bases, and 3 bases had no gene match. The CDR3 is 15 amino acids. From germline, CDR1 is GTSNPN and CDR2 SVGIG (reference sequence). Repertoires were generated with immunoSEQ multiplex PCR, while TCRdb's copy carries only in-frame clones and drops some. The sample includes about 280,000 clones, 70% to 90% of them seen just once. Details on this clone: Its cognate antigen is unknown.

Study outcomes and limitations: It was reportedly the case that the classifier diagnosed cytomegalovirus status with high specificity and sensitivity.

Sequenced sample: PBMCs. The J gene is TRBJ1-5, the V gene TRBV30; 8 bases are shared with TRBD1. The TCR originated in a woman younger than 30 in good health and CMV-seronegative. CDR3 in DNA: TGTGCCTGGAGTGTCCAGGGGGCCGGCAATCAGCCCCAGCATTTT. Translation: CAWSVQGAGNQPQHF.